These 20 T cell receptor beta chains came from one sample sequenced in a study of OX40 agonist ivuxolimab in advanced cancers. The assay was immunoSEQ multiplex PCR, and TCRdb's table has in-frame clones only and misses some. The sample lists fewer than 45,000 clones; approximately 80% were seen once. The source was CD4+ or CD8+ T cells sorted from blood, collected in a trial of the OX40 agonist ivuxolimab. These receptors originate from an adult with an advanced solid tumor such as melanoma, head and neck, liver or kidney cancer.

The chain carries TRBV28 and TRBJ2-7; 11 bases are a match to TRBD2. V dropped 7 bases and J dropped 5; count of bases not matched to a gene: 4. The germline V gene encodes CDR1 MDHEN and CDR2 SYDVKM. This CDR3 comprises 13 residues. The CDR3 spells CASKLAGADEQYF. The CDR3 region has the DNA TGTGCCAGCAAACTAGCGGGAGCCGACGAGCAGTACTTC.

The CDR3 DNA reads as TGTGCCAGCAATGGGGGAATCGACGAGCAGTACTTC. Amino acid sequence: CASNGGIDEQYF. This chain links TRBV6-6 with TRBJ2-7; the D call may be TRBD1 or TRBD2 (5 bases each). Deletions cut 7 bases from V and 5 bases from J, with 12 bases between. Germline loops: CDR1 MNHNY, CDR2 SVGAGI (reference sequence). The CDR3 runs to 12 residues.

The chain carries TRBV7-6 and TRBJ2-7, with D unresolved. Trimming left V 8 bases short and J 0 bases short, with 8 bases between. The CDR3 runs 12 residues. Germline CDR1 and CDR2: SGHVS and FNYEAQ. CDR3 region: CASGFSSYEQYF. The CDR3, as DNA: TGTGCCAGCGGATTCAGCTCCTACGAGCAGTACTTC.

V and J are TRBV27 and TRBJ2-2, with D hard to call. From germline, CDR1 is MNHEY and CDR2 SMNVEV (reference sequence). Trimming took off 6 bases at V and 4 bases at J, with 9 bases between the two ends. This CDR3 spans 13 amino acids. The CDR3 region has the DNA TGTGCCAGCAGGCAGATAGTCACCGGGGAGCTGTTTTTT. Encoded protein: CASRQIVTGELFF.

V and J are TRBV19 and TRBJ1-1; 10 nucleotides align to TRBD1. The CDR3 is 14 residues long. Germline V gene lookup returns CDR1 LNHDA and CDR2 SQIVND (reference sequence). Trimming took 7 bases from V and 6 from J; bases not matched to a gene: 8. Here the CDR3 reads CASNLDRGIAEAFF. DNA of the CDR3: TGTGCCAGTAACCTGGACAGGGGGATCGCTGAAGCTTTCTTT.

This chain joins TRBV5-4 and TRBJ2-1; TRBD2 might be the D (5 bases). Per germline, CDR1 SGHNT and CDR2 YYREEE (reference sequence). Trimming took 7 bases from V and 6 from J, leaving 8 bases between them. This CDR3 comprises 11 residues. The CDR3 loop reads CASLAGNEQFF. The CDR3 DNA reads TGTGCCAGCCTAGCTGGCAATGAGCAGTTCTTC.

The V gene is TRBV27, the J gene TRBJ2-7; D not resolved. The V end was cut by 0 bases, the J end by 3 bases, with 18 bases between. Germline CDR1 and CDR2: MNHEY and SMNVEV (reference sequence). The CDR3 spans 17 residues. CDR3 amino acids: CASSLSWPFISFYEQYF. CDR3 DNA: TGTGCCAGCAGTTTATCGTGGCCCTTCATTTCGTTCTACGAGCAGTACTTC.

The chain uses TRBV2 and TRBJ2-7; no definite D call. From germline, CDR1 is SNHLY and CDR2 FYNNEI. The germline V and J ends were trimmed by 2 bases and 0 bases, with 5 bases remaining between them. The CDR3 length is 13 residues. The CDR3 reads CASSEIGSYEQYF. As DNA, the CDR3 is TGTGCCAGCAGTGAAATCGGCTCCTACGAGCAGTACTTC.

V usage is TRBV4-1 and J usage is TRBJ2-3; no clear D. CDR3 length: 12 residues. Per the germline V gene, CDR1 is MGHRA and CDR2 is YSYEKL. Trimming pared 3 bases from V and 6 bases from J, leaving 7 bases between. CDR3 in DNA: TGCGCCAGCAGCCAGCCCCGGGATACGCAGTATTTT. It encodes CASSQPRDTQYF.

The chain links TRBV6-1 to TRBJ1-2; 9 bases map to TRBD1. The V gene's germline CDR1 is MNHNS and CDR2 SASEGT. J was trimmed by 2 bases and V by 6 bases; bases with no gene match: 7. The CDR3 runs to 15 residues. The CDR3 coding sequence is TGTGCCAGCAGAGCGGGACAGGGTCCAAACTATGGCTACACCTTC. Translation gives CASRAGQGPNYGYTF.

The CDR3 DNA sequence: TGTGCCAGCAGCCCCGGACTAGCGGGGGGCCTATACGAGCAGTACTTC. Translating gives CASSPGLAGGLYEQYF. The rearrangement links TRBV28 to TRBJ2-7, with 14 nucleotides matching TRBD2. Germline V lookup: CDR1 MDHEN, CDR2 SYDVKM. The junction had 8 bases not matched to a gene; V was cut back by 6 bases and J by 4 bases. The CDR3 loop spans 16 amino acids.

The V call is TRBV7-9, the J call TRBJ2-1; D not certain. There are 13 residues in the CDR3. V was clipped by 2 bases and J by 6 bases, with 8 bases between them. Germline CDR1 and CDR2: SEHNR and FQNEAQ (reference sequence). CDR3 coding DNA: TGTGCCAGCAGCTTATTATTTGGCAATGAGCAGTTCTTC. Protein product: CASSLLFGNEQFF.

The chain uses TRBV28 and TRBJ1-3; D possibly corresponds to TRBD1 (5 bases). Germline V gene sequence: CDR1 MDHEN, CDR2 SYDVKM. Trimming took off 5 bases at V and 0 bases at J, with 14 bases between the two ends. CDR3 length: 16 amino acids. CDR3 residues: CASSETGPSSGNTIYF. In nucleotides, the CDR3 is TGTGCCAGCAGTGAAACAGGCCCCAGCTCTGGAAACACCATATATTTT.

The chain couples TRBV5-4 to TRBJ1-1; weak D call: TRBD1 (5 bases). CDR3 length: 16 amino acids. Germline loops: CDR1 SGHNT, CDR2 YYREEE (reference sequence). The V end lost 4 bases, the J end lost 0 bases, and 16 bases lay between the germline ends. CDR3 loop: CASSPGTGTMNTEAFF. The CDR3 DNA sequence: TGTGCCAGCAGCCCGGGGACCGGTACTATGAACACTGAAGCTTTCTTT.

The chain has TRBV4-3 and TRBJ2-7, with TRBD1 as a possible D gene (5 bases). V was pared by 4 bases and J by 3 bases, with 10 bases between. This CDR3 spans 13 amino acids. CDR1 is LGHNA, CDR2 YSLEER, per germline. CDR3 in DNA: TGCGCCAGCAGCCCAGGGCTGATCTACGAGCAGTACTTC. Its protein is CASSPGLIYEQYF.

The V and J genes are TRBV27 and TRBJ2-7, with TRBD2 matching over 7 bases. After removal of 5 bases from V and 1 base from J, the junction contained 8 bases not matched to a gene. The CDR3 runs 15 residues. Germline V lookup: CDR1 MNHEY, CDR2 SMNVEV (reference sequence). CDR3 sequence (DNA): TGTGCCAGCAGTGGGCTGGGAGCGGGATCCTACGAGCAGTACTTC. Translation gives CASSGLGAGSYEQYF.

The V gene is TRBV9, the J gene TRBJ2-3, with 7 bases lining up with TRBD1. Losses at the gene ends were 0 bases for V and 2 bases for J; bases not matched to a gene: 9. Germline assignment: CDR1 SGDLS and CDR2 YYNGEE. The CDR3 spans 17 residues. CDR3 loop: CASSVGVRGLHTDTQYF. The DNA for the CDR3 is TGTGCCAGCAGCGTAGGAGTAAGGGGGCTGCACACAGATACGCAGTATTTT.

The chain combines TRBV5-1 with TRBJ2-1; 7 bases line up with TRBD2. J was trimmed by 5 bases and V by 3 bases; bases with no gene match: 14. Looked up from germline, CDR1 is SGHRS and CDR2 is YFSETQ. This CDR3 is 17 amino acids long. CDR3 protein: CASSSLTRDYVNNEQFF. Here the CDR3 DNA reads TGCGCCAGCAGCTCCTTAACTCGGGACTACGTCAACAATGAGCAGTTCTTC.

V gene TRBV10-3 combines with J gene TRBJ1-2, with 11 bases lining up with TRBD1. Germline assignment: CDR1 ENHRY and CDR2 SYGVKD. The CDR3 sequence is 16 residues long. V was pared by 3 bases and J by 3 bases, with 6 bases of the junction left unmatched. CDR3 in amino acids: CAISDSPGQGDYGYTF. The CDR3 nucleotides are TGTGCCATCAGTGATTCTCCGGGACAGGGGGACTATGGCTACACCTTC.

This chain joins TRBV10-2 and TRBJ2-1; TRBD2 matches at 10 bases. V was pared by 6 bases and J by 5 bases, with 7 bases of the junction left unmatched. This CDR3 is built from 15 residues. The germline gives CDR1 WSHSY, CDR2 SAAADI. The CDR3 DNA follows: TGCGCCAGCAGGGAAGGGGGACTAGCGAACAATGAGCAGTTCTTC. Its protein is CASREGGLANNEQFF.